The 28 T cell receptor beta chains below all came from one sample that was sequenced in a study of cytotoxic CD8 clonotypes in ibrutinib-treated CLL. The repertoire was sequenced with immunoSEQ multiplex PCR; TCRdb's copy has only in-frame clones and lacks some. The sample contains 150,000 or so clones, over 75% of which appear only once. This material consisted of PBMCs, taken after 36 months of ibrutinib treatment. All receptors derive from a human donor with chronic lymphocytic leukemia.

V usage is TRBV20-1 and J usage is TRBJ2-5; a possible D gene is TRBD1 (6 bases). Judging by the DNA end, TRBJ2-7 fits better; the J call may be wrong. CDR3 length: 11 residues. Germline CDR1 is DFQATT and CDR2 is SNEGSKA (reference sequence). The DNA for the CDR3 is TGCAGTGCTAGAAACAGGGCCGAGCAGTACTTC. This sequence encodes CSARNRAEQYF.

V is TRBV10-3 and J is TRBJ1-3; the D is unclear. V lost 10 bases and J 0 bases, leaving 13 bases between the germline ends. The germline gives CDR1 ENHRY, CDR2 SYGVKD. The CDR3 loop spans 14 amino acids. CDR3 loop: CATQQHSSGNTIYF. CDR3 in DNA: TGTGCCACACAACAGCACTCCTCTGGAAACACCATATATTTT.

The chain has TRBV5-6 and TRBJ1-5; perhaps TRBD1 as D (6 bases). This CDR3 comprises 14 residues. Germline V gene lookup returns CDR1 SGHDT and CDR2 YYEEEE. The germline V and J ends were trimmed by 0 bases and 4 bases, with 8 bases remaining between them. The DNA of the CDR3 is TGTGCCAGCAGCTTGGCTACAGGGAATCAGCCCCAGCATTTT. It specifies CASSLATGNQPQHF. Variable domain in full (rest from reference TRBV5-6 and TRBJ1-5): DAGVTQSPTHLIKTRGQQVTLRCSPKSGHDTVSWYQQALGQGPQFIFQYYEEEERQRGNFPDRFSGHQFPNYSSELNVNALLLGDSALYLCASSLATGNQPQHFGDGTRLSIL.

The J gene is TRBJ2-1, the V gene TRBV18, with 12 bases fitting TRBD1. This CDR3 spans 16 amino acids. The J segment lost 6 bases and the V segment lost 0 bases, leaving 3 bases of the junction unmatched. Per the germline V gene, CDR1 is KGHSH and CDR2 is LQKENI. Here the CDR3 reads CASSPPGQGAPNEQFF. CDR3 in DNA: TGTGCCAGCTCACCACCGGGACAGGGGGCTCCCAATGAGCAGTTCTTC.

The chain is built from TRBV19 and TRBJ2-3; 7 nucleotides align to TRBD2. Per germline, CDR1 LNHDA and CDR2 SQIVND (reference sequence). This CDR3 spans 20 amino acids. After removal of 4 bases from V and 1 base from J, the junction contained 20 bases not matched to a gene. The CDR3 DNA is TGTGCCAGTAGTACGGGCTGGGACTACCCACCCTTACCAGGCACAGATACGCAGTATTTT. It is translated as CASSTGWDYPPLPGTDTQYF.

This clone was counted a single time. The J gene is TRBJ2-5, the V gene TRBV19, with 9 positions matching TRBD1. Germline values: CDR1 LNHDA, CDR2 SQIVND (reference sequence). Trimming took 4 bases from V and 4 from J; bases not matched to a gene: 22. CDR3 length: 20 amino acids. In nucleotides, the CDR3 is TGTGCCAGTAGTACCAGGGGCGGCAGGGCCGGGACAGGGATTCGAGAGACCCAGTACTTC. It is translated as CASSTRGGRAGTGIRETQYF.

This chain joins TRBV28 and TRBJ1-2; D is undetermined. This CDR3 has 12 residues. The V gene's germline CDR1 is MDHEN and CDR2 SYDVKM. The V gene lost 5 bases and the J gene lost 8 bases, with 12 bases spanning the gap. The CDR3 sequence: CASSTYSYGYTF. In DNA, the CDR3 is TGTGCCAGCAGTACCTACAGTTACGGCTACACCTTC.

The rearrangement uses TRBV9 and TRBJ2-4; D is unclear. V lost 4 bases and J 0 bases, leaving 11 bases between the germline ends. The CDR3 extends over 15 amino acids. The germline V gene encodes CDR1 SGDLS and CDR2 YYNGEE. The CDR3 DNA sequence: TGTGCCAGCAGCCCCACCTCTTCAGCCAAAAACATTCAGTACTTC. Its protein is CASSPTSSAKNIQYF. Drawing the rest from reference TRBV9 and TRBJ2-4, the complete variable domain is DSGVTQTPKHLITATGQRVTLRCSPRSGDLSVYWYQQSLDQGLQFLIQYYNGEERAKGNILERFSAQQFPDLHSELNLSSLELGDSALYFCASSPTSSAKNIQYFGAGTRLSVL.

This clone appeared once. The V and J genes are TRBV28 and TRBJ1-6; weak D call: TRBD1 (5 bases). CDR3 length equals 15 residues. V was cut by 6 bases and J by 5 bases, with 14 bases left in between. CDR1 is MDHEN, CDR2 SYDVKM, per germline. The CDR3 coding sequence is TGTGCCAGCAGATGGGGGTGGTCAAATAATTCACCCCTCCACTTT. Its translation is CASRWGWSNNSPLHF.

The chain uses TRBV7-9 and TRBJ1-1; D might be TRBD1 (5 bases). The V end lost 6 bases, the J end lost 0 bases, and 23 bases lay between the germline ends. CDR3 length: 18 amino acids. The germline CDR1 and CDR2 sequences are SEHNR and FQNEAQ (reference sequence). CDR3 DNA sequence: TGTGCCAGCAGTCTTACCAGGGTTTGGGTAAGCATGAACACTGAAGCTTTCTTT. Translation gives CASSLTRVWVSMNTEAFF.

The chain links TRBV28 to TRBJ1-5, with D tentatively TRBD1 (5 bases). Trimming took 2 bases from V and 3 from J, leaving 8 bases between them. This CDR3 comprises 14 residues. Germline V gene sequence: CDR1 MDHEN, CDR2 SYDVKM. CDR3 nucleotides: TGTGCCAGCAGTTTAAGACAGTTCAATCAGCCCCAGCATTTT. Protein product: CASSLRQFNQPQHF.

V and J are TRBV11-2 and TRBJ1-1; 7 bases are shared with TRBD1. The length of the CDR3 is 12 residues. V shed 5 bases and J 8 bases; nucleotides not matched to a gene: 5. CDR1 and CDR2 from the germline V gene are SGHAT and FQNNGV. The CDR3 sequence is CASSQGQREAFF. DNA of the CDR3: TGTGCCAGCAGCCAGGGACAGAGAGAAGCTTTCTTT.

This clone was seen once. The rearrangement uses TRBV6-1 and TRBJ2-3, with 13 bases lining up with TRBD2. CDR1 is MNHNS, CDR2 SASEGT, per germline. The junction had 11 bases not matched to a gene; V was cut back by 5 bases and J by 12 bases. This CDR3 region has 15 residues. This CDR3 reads CASSSRLAGGDIQYF. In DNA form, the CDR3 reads TGTGCCAGCAGTTCCCGACTAGCGGGGGGAGATATCCAGTATTTT.

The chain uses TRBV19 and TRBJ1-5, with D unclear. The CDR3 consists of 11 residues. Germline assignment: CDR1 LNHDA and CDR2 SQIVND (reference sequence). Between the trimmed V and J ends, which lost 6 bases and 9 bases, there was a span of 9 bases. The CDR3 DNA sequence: TGTGCCAGTAGGTTCAGTGGGCCCCAGCATTTT. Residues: CASRFSGPQHF.

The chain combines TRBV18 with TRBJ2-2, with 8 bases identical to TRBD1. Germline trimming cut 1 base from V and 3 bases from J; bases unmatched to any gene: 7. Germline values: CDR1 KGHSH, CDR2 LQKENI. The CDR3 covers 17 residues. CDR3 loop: CASSPRDRGSYTGELFF. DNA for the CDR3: TGTGCCAGCTCACCACGAGACAGGGGATCGTACACCGGGGAGCTGTTTTTT.

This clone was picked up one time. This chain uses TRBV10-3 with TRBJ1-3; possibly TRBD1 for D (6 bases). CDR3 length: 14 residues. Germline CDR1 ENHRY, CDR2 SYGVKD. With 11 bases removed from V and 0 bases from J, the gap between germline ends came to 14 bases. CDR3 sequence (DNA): TGTGCCCCACGGGAGGACAGCTCTGGAAACACCATATATTTT. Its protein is CAPREDSSGNTIYF.

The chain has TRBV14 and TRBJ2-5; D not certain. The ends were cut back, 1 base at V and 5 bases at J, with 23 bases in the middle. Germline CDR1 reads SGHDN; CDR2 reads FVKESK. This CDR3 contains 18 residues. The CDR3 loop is CASSQGAEPDRTHETQYF. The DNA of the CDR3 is TGTGCCAGCAGCCAAGGGGCCGAACCTGATAGGACCCACGAGACCCAGTACTTC. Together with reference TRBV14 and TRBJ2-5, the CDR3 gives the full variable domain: EAGVTQFPSHSVIEKGQTVTLRCDPISGHDNLYWYRRVMGKEIKFLLHFVKESKQDESGMPNNRFLAERTGGTYSTLKVQPAELEDSGVYFCASSQGAEPDRTHETQYFGPGTRLLVL.

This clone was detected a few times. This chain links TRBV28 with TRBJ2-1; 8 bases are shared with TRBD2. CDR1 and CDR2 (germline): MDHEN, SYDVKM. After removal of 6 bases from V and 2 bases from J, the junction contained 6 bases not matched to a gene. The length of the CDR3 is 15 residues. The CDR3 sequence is CASSLAGLAYNEQFF. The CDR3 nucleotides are TGTGCCAGCAGCCTAGCGGGTTTAGCCTACAATGAGCAGTTCTTC.

CDR3 nucleotides: TGTGCCAGCAGGGAAACAGGGATAATCGAGCAGTACTTC. Residues: CASRETGIIEQYF. The chain recombines TRBV6-5 with TRBJ2-7; possibly TRBD1 for D (6 bases). CDR1 and CDR2 (germline): MNHEY, SVGAGI. V gave up 6 bases and J gave up 6 bases, with 15 bases separating them. The CDR3 extends over 13 amino acids.

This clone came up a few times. This CDR3 is CASSGDISIGEKLFF. The CDR3 nucleotides are TGTGCCAGCAGCGGGGACATCTCCATAGGGGAAAAACTGTTTTTT. The chain uses TRBV7-9 and TRBJ1-4, with a tentative D call TRBD1 (6 bases). V lost 5 bases, J lost 8 bases, and 18 bases lay in between. The CDR3 consists of 15 residues. CDR1 is SEHNR, CDR2 FQNEAQ, per germline (reference sequence).

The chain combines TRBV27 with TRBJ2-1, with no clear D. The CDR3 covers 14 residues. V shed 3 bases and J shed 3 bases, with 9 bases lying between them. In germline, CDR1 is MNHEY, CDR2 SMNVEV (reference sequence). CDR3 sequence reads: CASSFRKNYNEQFF. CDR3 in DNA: TGTGCCAGCAGTTTTCGGAAGAACTACAATGAGCAGTTCTTC.

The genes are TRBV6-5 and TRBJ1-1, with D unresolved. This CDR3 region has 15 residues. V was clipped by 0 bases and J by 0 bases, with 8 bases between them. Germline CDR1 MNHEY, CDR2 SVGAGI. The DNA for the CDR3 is TGTGCCAGCAGTTACTCGCAGGCGTTGAACACTGAAGCTTTCTTT. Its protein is CASSYSQALNTEAFF.

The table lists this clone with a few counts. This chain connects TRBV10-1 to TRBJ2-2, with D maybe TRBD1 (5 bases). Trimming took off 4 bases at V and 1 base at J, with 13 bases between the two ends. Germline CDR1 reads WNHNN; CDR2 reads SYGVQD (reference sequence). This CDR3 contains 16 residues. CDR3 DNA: TGCGCCAGCAGTGGGGGCCTCCGTGGGAACACCGGGGAGCTGTTTTTT. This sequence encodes CASSGGLRGNTGELFF.

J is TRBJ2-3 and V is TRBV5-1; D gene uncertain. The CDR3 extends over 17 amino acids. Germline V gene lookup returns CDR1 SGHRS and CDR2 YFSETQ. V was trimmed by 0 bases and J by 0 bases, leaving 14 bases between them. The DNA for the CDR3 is TGCGCCAGCAGCTTGGGACTGGATTCGTCTAGCACAGATACGCAGTATTTT. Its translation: CASSLGLDSSSTDTQYF.

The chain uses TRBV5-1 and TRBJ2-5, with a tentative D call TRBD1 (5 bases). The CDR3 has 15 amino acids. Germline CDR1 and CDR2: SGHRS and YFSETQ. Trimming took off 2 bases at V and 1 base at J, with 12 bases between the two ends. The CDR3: CASSFPDRTQETQYF. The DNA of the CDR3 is TGCGCCAGCAGCTTCCCCGACAGAACCCAAGAGACCCAGTACTTC.

Here the CDR3 DNA reads TGTGCCAGCAGAAACTCTTACTACGAGCAGTACTTC. Amino acid sequence: CASRNSYYEQYF. The chain employs TRBV6-5 and TRBJ2-7; D is unclear. Trimming cost V 6 bases and J 3 bases, with 9 bases left between them. There are 12 residues in the CDR3. The V gene's germline CDR1 is MNHEY and CDR2 SVGAGI.

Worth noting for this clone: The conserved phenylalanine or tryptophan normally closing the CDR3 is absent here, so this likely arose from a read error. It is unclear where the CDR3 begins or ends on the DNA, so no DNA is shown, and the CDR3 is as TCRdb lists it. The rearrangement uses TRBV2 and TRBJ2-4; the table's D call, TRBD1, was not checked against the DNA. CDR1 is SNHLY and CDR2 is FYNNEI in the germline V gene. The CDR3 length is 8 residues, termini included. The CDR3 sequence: CASKRLGR.

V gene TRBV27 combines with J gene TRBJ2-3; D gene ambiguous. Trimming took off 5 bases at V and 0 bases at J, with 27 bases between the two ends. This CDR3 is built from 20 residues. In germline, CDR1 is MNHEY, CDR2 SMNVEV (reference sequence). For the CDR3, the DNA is TGTGCCAGCAGTCCCCCCCCGGGTCTCTTCAGTATCAGAAGCACAGATACGCAGTATTTT. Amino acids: CASSPPPGLFSIRSTDTQYF.